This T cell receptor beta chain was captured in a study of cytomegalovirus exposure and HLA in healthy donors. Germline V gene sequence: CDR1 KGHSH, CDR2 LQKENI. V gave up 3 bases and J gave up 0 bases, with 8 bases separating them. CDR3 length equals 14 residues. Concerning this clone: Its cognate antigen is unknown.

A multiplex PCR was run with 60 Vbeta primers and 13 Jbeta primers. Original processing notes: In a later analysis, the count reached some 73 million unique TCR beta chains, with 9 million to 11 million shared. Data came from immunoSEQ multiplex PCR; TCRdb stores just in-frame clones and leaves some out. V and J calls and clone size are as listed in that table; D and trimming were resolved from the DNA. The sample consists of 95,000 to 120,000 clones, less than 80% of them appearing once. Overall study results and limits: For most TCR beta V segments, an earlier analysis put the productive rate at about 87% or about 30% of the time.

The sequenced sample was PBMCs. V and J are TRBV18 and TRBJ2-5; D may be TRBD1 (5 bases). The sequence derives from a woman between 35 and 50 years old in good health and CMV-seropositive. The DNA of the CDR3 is TGTGCCAGCTCACCGACAGTTAACCAAGAGACCCAGTACTTC. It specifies CASSPTVNQETQYF.